This T cell receptor (beta chain) comes out of a study of T cells in Graves' hyperthyroidism and ophthalmopathy. V gave up 2 bases and J gave up 3 bases, with 13 bases separating them. Germline-derived CDR1 and CDR2 are LGHNA and YSLEER. There are 15 residues in the CDR3. Lactation, pregnancy, other autoimmune disease or uncontrolled infection led to exclusion of patients. There were TCR beta CDR3 regions amplified from RNA transcripts. HTBI primers drove first-round RT-PCR of the TCR CDR3. MiXCR, run by TCRdb on the multiplex PCR reads, gives a single entry per CDR3 protein. The sample lists more than 650,000 distinct CDR3 sequences, approximately 14% seen once, with around 9.6% in the top ten. There are many counts of this clonotype.

V usage is TRBV4-3 and J usage is TRBJ2-5; D tentatively reads TRBD1 or TRBD2 (6 bases each). This receptor was obtained from a woman between 18 and 30 years old with Graves' hyperthyroidism. Sequencing was performed on blood. CDR3 coding DNA: TGCGCCAGCAGCCAACTAGGAGGGGGAAAAGAGACCCAGTACTTC. It codes for CASSQLGGGKETQYF.